This record covers a single T cell receptor (beta chain). Antigen unknown. The whole isolated RNA underwent reverse transcription, so sequencing captured expressed TCRB transcripts. Sequencing used immunoSEQ multiplex PCR; TCRdb keeps in-frame clones, though not all of them. This sample has more than 250,000 clones, with roughly an eighth found just once. These data originate in a study of beta chain features in type 1 diabetes. Study as a whole: The patients were much like the healthy donors in age, gender and cell yields. Broader study findings: When Type 1 diabetes patients were examined, their TCRB CDR3s proved moderately but significantly shorter in all four CD4+ subsets. A closer apparent resemblance between naive, central memory and Treg TCRB repertoires was seen in patients than in healthy donors. A possible short-template PCR bias applies equally to patients and controls.

J lost 9 bases, V lost 5 bases, and 10 bases had no gene match. Germline CDR1 is SGHTA and CDR2 is FQGTGA. The CDR3 is 15 residues long. Sequenced sample: naive CD4+ T cells from blood. This TCR was sampled from a young man with type 1 diabetes. This chain uses TRBV7-3 with TRBJ2-1, with 10 positions matching TRBD2. The DNA for the CDR3 is TGTGCCAGCAGCCTAGGGGGGACTAGCGCTAGTGAGCAGTTCTTC. As protein: CASSLGGTSASEQFF.